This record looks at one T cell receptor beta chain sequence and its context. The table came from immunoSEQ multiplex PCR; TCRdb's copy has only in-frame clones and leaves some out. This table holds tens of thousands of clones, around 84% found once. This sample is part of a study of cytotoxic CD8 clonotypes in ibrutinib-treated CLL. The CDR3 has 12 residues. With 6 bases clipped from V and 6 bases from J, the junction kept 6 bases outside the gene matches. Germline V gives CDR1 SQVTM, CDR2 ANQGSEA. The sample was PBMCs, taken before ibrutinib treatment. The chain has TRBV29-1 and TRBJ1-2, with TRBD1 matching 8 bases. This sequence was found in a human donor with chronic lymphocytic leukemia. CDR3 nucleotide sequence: TGCAGCGTGCTCGGACAGGGAGATGGCTACACCTTC. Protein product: CSVLGQGDGYTF.